The 32 T cell receptor beta chains below come from one sample, sequenced in a study of blood T cell repertoires in COVID-19. Using immunoSEQ multiplex PCR, the repertoire was profiled, and TCRdb retains in-frame clones only, with some absent. The table shows some 250,000 clones, with more than 75% occurring only once. The source material was peripheral blood. All receptors come from a woman in her 30s who had recovered from COVID-19.

The CDR3 loop is CASGRGQGSLNEQFF. As DNA, the CDR3 is TGTGCTAGTGGTCGCGGACAGGGGTCACTCAATGAGCAGTTCTTC. This chain uses TRBV12-5 with TRBJ2-1; 9 positions match TRBD1. The CDR3 totals 15 residues. The germline V gene has CDR1 LGHNT and CDR2 FRNRAP. V was clipped by 5 bases and J by 6 bases; unmatched bases: 8.

V usage is TRBV25-1 and J usage is TRBJ2-5; D might be TRBD2 (6 bases). The CDR3 is made up of 15 amino acids. The V gene's germline CDR1 is MGHDK and CDR2 SYGVNS. V lost 4 bases and J lost 5, with 17 bases in between. The CDR3 spells CASSGGGLNGETQYF. DNA of the CDR3: TGTGCCAGCAGTGGTGGGGGACTGAACGGTGAGACCCAGTACTTC. The full variable domain, rest sourced from reference TRBV25-1 and TRBJ2-5, is EADIYQTPRYLVIGTGKKITLECSQTMGHDKMYWYQQDPGMELHLIHYSYGVNSTEKGDLSSESTVSRIRTEHFPLTLESARPSHTSQYLCASSGGGLNGETQYFGPGTRLLVL.

V is TRBV7-6 and J is TRBJ2-4; 12 bases match TRBD2. V shed 5 bases and J 1 base; nucleotides not matched to a gene: 3. The CDR3 sequence is 16 residues long. Germline CDR1 reads SGHVS; CDR2 reads FNYEAQ. CDR3 protein: CASSPTSGGAKNIQYF. DNA of the CDR3: TGTGCCAGCAGCCCAACTAGCGGGGGGGCCAAAAACATTCAGTACTTC.

V and J are TRBV12-5 and TRBJ2-7; 8 bases agree with TRBD1. The CDR3 has 18 amino acids. Germline V gene sequence: CDR1 LGHNT, CDR2 FRNRAP. V was pared by 1 base and J by 0 bases, with 11 bases of the junction left unmatched. The CDR3 DNA reads as TGTGCTAGTGGTTTGGATTCGCCGGGACAGGAGACCTCCTACGAGCAGTACTTC. It yields the protein CASGLDSPGQETSYEQYF.

This clone has a single count. This chain joins TRBV9 and TRBJ2-6; no definite D call. Trimming removed 3 bases from V and 0 bases from J, with 7 bases in between. Per germline, CDR1 SGDLS and CDR2 YYNGEE. CDR3 length equals 15 residues. The CDR3 DNA follows: TGTGCCAGCAGCGCCGCAGGCTCTGGGGCCAACGTCCTGACTTTC. Translated: CASSAAGSGANVLTF.

This clone was seen more than once but under ten times. V usage is TRBV20-1 and J usage is TRBJ1-2; TRBD1 might be the D (5 bases). The germline gives CDR1 DFQATT, CDR2 SNEGSKA (reference sequence). V lost 6 bases and J 6 bases, leaving 8 bases between the germline ends. This CDR3 comprises 10 residues. The chain's CDR3 is CSAVGDGYTF. The CDR3 nucleotides read TGCAGTGCCGTAGGGGATGGCTACACCTTC.

V gene TRBV4-3 combines with J gene TRBJ1-2; the D gene is possibly TRBD1 (5 bases). The germline CDR1 and CDR2 sequences are LGHNA and YSLEER. The CDR3 runs 18 residues. V was cut by 0 bases and J by 3 bases, with 20 bases left in between. The CDR3 nucleotides read TGCGCCAGCAGCCAAGATTTGCCAGGGATGCCGATTTACTATGGCTACACCTTC. Residues: CASSQDLPGMPIYYGYTF.

In its sample, this clone was seen a few times. V gene TRBV9 combines with J gene TRBJ2-2, with 16 bases fitting TRBD2. Unmatched junction bases numbered 9, after V lost 3 bases and J lost 4 bases. Germline V gene sequence: CDR1 SGDLS, CDR2 YYNGEE. CDR3 length: 19 residues. DNA for the CDR3: TGTGCCAGCAGCGCAGGGACTAGCGGGGGGGCCGTAGGCACCGGGGAGCTGTTTTTT. Residues: CASSAGTSGGAVGTGELFF.

The chain carries TRBV9 and TRBJ1-4, with D possibly being TRBD1 (5 bases). Trimming cost V 4 bases and J 1 base, with 17 bases left between them. The CDR3 extends over 17 amino acids. The germline V gene encodes CDR1 SGDLS and CDR2 YYNGEE. The CDR3, as DNA: TGTGCCAGCAGCCCGTTGCGGGGCTTTCAAACTAATGAAAAACTGTTTTTT. Its protein is CASSPLRGFQTNEKLFF.

This clone is a singleton in its sample. The genes are TRBV3-1 (or the pseudogene TRBV3-2) and TRBJ1-3; unclear D gene. The CDR3 has 16 amino acids. Germline-derived CDR1 and CDR2 are LGHDT and YNNKEL (reference sequence). Trimming removed 1 base at V and 0 bases at J, with 10 bases between. DNA for the CDR3: TGTGCCAGCAGCCAAGGGAGGAGTCTCTCTGGAAACACCATATATTTT. Amino acid sequence: CASSQGRSLSGNTIYF.

The chain employs TRBV25-1 and TRBJ1-3, with D maybe TRBD1 (6 bases). There are 17 residues in the CDR3. The germline gives CDR1 MGHDK, CDR2 SYGVNS. Trimming shortened V by 1 base and J by 0 bases, and 13 bases separated the two germline ends. CDR3 loop: CASSEWSGQNSGNTIYF. The CDR3 region has the DNA TGTGCCAGCAGTGAATGGTCAGGACAGAACTCTGGAAACACCATATATTTT.

The chain links TRBV11-2 to TRBJ2-3; possibly TRBD1 for D (5 bases). This CDR3 is 14 amino acids long. The germline V and J ends were trimmed by 0 bases and 3 bases, with 7 bases remaining between them. Germline CDR1 reads SGHAT; CDR2 reads FQNNGV. For the CDR3, the DNA is TGTGCCAGCAGCTTAGACAGGGATACAGATACGCAGTATTTT. It encodes CASSLDRDTDTQYF.

CDR3 amino acids: CASLHRDVAEAFF. The CDR3 DNA is TGTGCCAGCCTCCACAGGGACGTTGCTGAAGCTTTCTTT. This chain joins TRBV6-6 and TRBJ1-1, with a possible D match to TRBD1 (6 bases). Germline CDR1 reads MNHNY; CDR2 reads SVGAGI (reference sequence). This CDR3 has 13 residues. V was pared by 8 bases and J by 6 bases, with 16 bases between.

V usage is TRBV23-1 and J usage is TRBJ2-1; a possible D gene is TRBD2 (6 bases). TRBV23-1 is an open reading frame, and its role is uncertain. V was shortened by 8 bases and J by 5 bases, with 28 bases between the two germline ends. CDR3 length: 18 residues. CDR3 nucleotide sequence: TGCGCCAGCGCCCCGGGGGAGCGGAGCCCCCGAAGTCACAATGAGCAGTTCTTC. Translated: CASAPGERSPRSHNEQFF.

This clone was recorded at least ten times. This rearrangement joins TRBV12-3 or TRBV12-4 to TRBJ1-2, with D unclear. The V end lost 7 bases, the J end lost 7 bases, and 13 bases lay between the germline ends. CDR3 length: 12 residues. The CDR3 coding sequence is TGTGCCAGCAATATCGGAGAGGGTGGCTACACCTTC. Encoded protein: CASNIGEGGYTF.

The V and J genes are TRBV5-6 and TRBJ1-1, with 9 bases aligning to TRBD1. Germline trimming cut 4 bases from V and 4 bases from J; bases unmatched to any gene: 5. CDR3 size: 14 residues. Germline V CDR1 and CDR2: SGHDT, YYEEEE. The CDR3 loop is CASSTGQGLTEAFF. The CDR3 DNA sequence: TGTGCCAGCAGCACCGGACAGGGGCTCACTGAAGCTTTCTTT. Based on the CDR3 plus reference TRBV5-6 and TRBJ1-1, the full variable domain is DAGVTQSPTHLIKTRGQQVTLRCSPKSGHDTVSWYQQALGQGPQFIFQYYEEEERQRGNFPDRFSGHQFPNYSSELNVNALLLGDSALYLCASSTGQGLTEAFFGQGTRLTVV.

The chain has TRBV5-6 and TRBJ2-1; TRBD1 matches 10 bases. The germline V gene has CDR1 SGHDT and CDR2 YYEEEE. J was trimmed by 11 bases and V by 2 bases; bases with no gene match: 7. The CDR3 length is 14 residues. The CDR3 spells CASSFDRGRGKQFF. The CDR3 DNA follows: TGTGCCAGCAGCTTTGACAGGGGGCGCGGGAAGCAGTTCTTC.

This sequence joins TRBV9 and TRBJ2-1; 9 positions match TRBD2. The trim removed 0 bases at V and 6 bases at J, leaving 7 bases unmatched. From germline, CDR1 is SGDLS and CDR2 YYNGEE. The CDR3 contains 16 residues. As DNA, the CDR3 is TGTGCCAGCAGCGTAGGCGGAGCGGGGGGCTCCAATGAGCAGTTCTTC. It yields the protein CASSVGGAGGSNEQFF.

The chain is built from TRBV2 and TRBJ1-4; D is perhaps TRBD1 (5 bases). Per germline, CDR1 SNHLY and CDR2 FYNNEI. This CDR3 contains 14 residues. Trimming stripped 4 bases from V and 11 bases from J, with 17 bases between. The CDR3 DNA follows: TGTGCCAGCAGTGTTGGGGGGACCCCGGGGAAACTGTTTTTT. Protein: CASSVGGTPGKLFF.

This clone was seen just once. The J gene is TRBJ2-3, the V gene TRBV6-1; no definite D call. The CDR3 is 13 residues long. V was pared by 1 base and J by 6 bases, with 8 bases between. The germline V gene has CDR1 MNHNS and CDR2 SASEGT. CDR3 residues: CASSEVYGDTQYF. The CDR3 coding sequence is TGTGCCAGCAGTGAAGTTTACGGGGATACGCAGTATTTT.

This sequence joins TRBV27 and TRBJ2-5, with a weak D call TRBD2 (6 bases). Germline V gene lookup returns CDR1 MNHEY and CDR2 SMNVEV (reference sequence). Between the trimmed V and J ends, which lost 4 bases and 2 bases, there was a span of 26 bases. This CDR3 has 19 amino acids. CDR3 sequence (DNA): TGTGCCAGCAGTTCTCCACAATTTGGTGGGGGGAACCCTCAAGAGACCCAGTACTTC. Translating it yields CASSSPQFGGGNPQETQYF.

The J gene is TRBJ2-3, the V gene TRBV6-2 or TRBV6-3; 8 nucleotides agree with TRBD2. CDR3 size: 15 residues. Germline loops: CDR1 MNHEY, CDR2 SVGEGT. With V trimmed by 4 bases and J by 6 bases, 9 bases remained unmatched. The CDR3 spells CASSLGSGGVDTQYF. CDR3 nucleotides: TGTGCCAGCAGTTTAGGGAGCGGGGGTGTCGATACGCAGTATTTT.

CDR3: CASSADRLSGNTIYF. The DNA of the CDR3 is TGTGCCAGCAGCGCCGACAGGCTCTCTGGAAACACCATATATTTT. V gene TRBV9 combines with J gene TRBJ1-3, with D perhaps matching TRBD1 (6 bases). The V end lost 3 bases, the J end lost 0 bases, and 10 bases lay between the germline ends. The CDR3 extends over 15 amino acids. Germline V gene data show CDR1 as SGDLS and CDR2 as YYNGEE. The variable domain in full, completed from reference TRBV9 and TRBJ1-3, reads DSGVTQTPKHLITATGQRVTLRCSPRSGDLSVYWYQQSLDQGLQFLIQYYNGEERAKGNILERFSAQQFPDLHSELNLSSLELGDSALYFCASSADRLSGNTIYFGEGSWLTVV.

This clone has only one observation. The rearrangement links TRBV2 to TRBJ2-5; D is uncertain. Germline CDR1 reads SNHLY; CDR2 reads FYNNEI. This CDR3 is 14 amino acids long. V was trimmed by 8 bases and J by 2 bases, leaving 15 bases between them. The CDR3 region is CASVTHVKQETQYF. DNA of the CDR3: TGTGCCAGCGTGACTCACGTAAAACAAGAGACCCAGTACTTC.

The chain employs TRBV27 and TRBJ1-6, with D uncertain. The CDR3 contains 15 residues. V lost 6 bases to trimming and J lost 1 base, with 10 bases between them. Germline CDR1 is MNHEY and CDR2 is SMNVEV (reference sequence). The DNA for the CDR3 is TGTGCCAGCAGCCGCGGCGGGTCCTATAATTCACCCCTCCACTTT. Protein product: CASSRGGSYNSPLHF.

V usage is TRBV19 and J usage is TRBJ2-5; D is possibly TRBD1 (6 bases). Germline loops: CDR1 LNHDA, CDR2 SQIVND (reference sequence). V lost 4 bases, J lost 4 bases, and 7 bases lay in between. The CDR3 runs 12 residues. The CDR3 sequence is CASSTQGETQYF. The CDR3 DNA reads as TGTGCCAGTAGTACACAGGGAGAGACCCAGTACTTC.

This chain joins TRBV9 and TRBJ2-3; 9 bases agree with TRBD2. In germline, CDR1 is SGDLS, CDR2 YYNGEE. This CDR3 is 15 amino acids long. V dropped 4 bases and J dropped 8; count of bases not matched to a gene: 11. CDR3 nucleotides: TGTGCCAGCAGCCCCGTAGCGGGGGAGGGCGGTACGCAGTATTTT. It translates to CASSPVAGEGGTQYF.

This chain uses TRBV27 with TRBJ2-2, with 8 nucleotides matching TRBD1. V lost 7 bases, J lost 7 bases, and 11 bases stayed unmatched. The CDR3 is made up of 15 amino acids. The germline V gene has CDR1 MNHEY and CDR2 SMNVEV (reference sequence). The CDR3 DNA is TGTGCCAGCACAATAACGACAGGGGCTGGCGGGGAGCTGTTTTTT. As protein: CASTITTGAGGELFF.

The chain carries TRBV11-1 and TRBJ2-7, with D perhaps TRBD1 (6 bases). Germline CDR1 and CDR2: SGHAT and FQDESV (reference sequence). This CDR3 is built from 14 residues. V lost 4 bases and J lost 3, with 13 bases in between. The DNA of the CDR3 is TGTGCCAGCAGCTCGGGACACCTCTTCTACGAGCAGTACTTC. The encoded protein is CASSSGHLFYEQYF. Full variable domain (outside the CDR3, taken from reference TRBV11-1 and TRBJ2-7): EAEVAQSPRYKITEKSQAVAFWCDPISGHATLYWYRQILGQGPELLVQFQDESVVDDSQLPKDRFSAERLKGVDSTLKIQPAELGDSAMYLCASSSGHLFYEQYFGPGTRLTVT.

The chain links TRBV6-2 or TRBV6-3 to TRBJ1-1; D is possibly TRBD1 (6 bases). Germline V lookup: CDR1 MNHEY, CDR2 SVGEGT. The CDR3 is made up of 12 amino acids. V lost 0 bases, J lost 7 bases, and 6 bases lay in between. The CDR3 sequence: CASSYSQGEAFF. The CDR3 DNA reads as TGTGCCAGCAGTTACTCACAGGGTGAAGCTTTCTTT.

The chain links TRBV2 to TRBJ2-7; D might be TRBD1 (5 bases). The V gene's germline CDR1 is SNHLY and CDR2 FYNNEI. With 8 bases removed from V and 7 bases from J, the gap between germline ends came to 21 bases. The CDR3 runs 14 residues. In DNA form, the CDR3 reads TGTGCCAGCGCGGAGATTAGGGGTCCTACTGAGCAGTACTTC. Encoded protein: CASAEIRGPTEQYF.

V and J are TRBV5-1 and TRBJ2-2; 8 bases fit TRBD1. The ends lost 2 bases at V and 6 bases at J; junction bases unmatched: 12. The V gene's germline CDR1 is SGHRS and CDR2 YFSETQ. The CDR3 contains 17 residues. DNA of the CDR3: TGCGCCAGCAGCTTACCGGGACAGGTCCTTTTCGCCGGGGAGCTGTTTTTT. As protein: CASSLPGQVLFAGELFF.